These T cell receptor beta chains were read from a single sample in a study of blood T cell repertoires in COVID-19. The protocol was immunoSEQ multiplex PCR, while the TCRdb copy is restricted to in-frame clones and leaves out a portion. The table shows a few hundred thousand clones, with 75% to 90% occurring only once. Sequencing was done on a sample of PBMCs or T cells enriched from blood (not recorded which). These receptor sequences come from a woman aged 40 to 50 who had recovered from COVID-19. CDR3s include the opening cysteine and the closing phenylalanine or tryptophan. The order of the fields is clone size, J gene, D gene, V gene, CDR3 DNA, CDR3 protein. The D gene is left open where the match is weak. Clone size is shown for a subset of rows, as once, few, many or a class of expanded clone.

clone size: NA
J gene: TRBJ2-5
D gene: TRBD2
V gene: TRBV7-8
CDR3 DNA: TGTGCCAGCAGCCCCTGGACTAGCGGGGGGCCTGAAGAGACCCAGTACTTC
CDR3 protein: CASSPWTSGGPEETQYF

clone size: NA
J gene: TRBJ1-5
D gene: NA
V gene: TRBV27
CDR3 DNA: TGTGCCAGCAGTTTAAGAGGGCCCCCGCTTCAGCCCCAGCATTTT
CDR3 protein: CASSLRGPPLQPQHF

clone size: NA
J gene: TRBJ2-1
D gene: NA
V gene: TRBV9
CDR3 DNA: TGTGCCAGCAGCGTGACCCCGGGCAATGAGCAGTTCTTC
CDR3 protein: CASSVTPGNEQFF

clone size: few
J gene: TRBJ2-5
D gene: TRBD2
V gene: TRBV3-1/TRBV3-2
CDR3 DNA: TGTGCCAGCAGCCTTGGACTAGCGTCAGAGACCCAGTACTTC
CDR3 protein: CASSLGLASETQYF

clone size: NA
J gene: TRBJ2-5
D gene: NA
V gene: TRBV11-2
CDR3 DNA: TGTGCCAGCAGCTTAGTTGGGGGGGCCCCTTCTGCCCAGTACTTC
CDR3 protein: CASSLVGGAPSAQYF

clone size: NA
J gene: TRBJ1-1
D gene: NA
V gene: TRBV3-1/TRBV3-2
CDR3 DNA: TGTGCCAGCAGACAGGAATGGGACACTGAAGCTTTCTTT
CDR3 protein: CASRQEWDTEAFF

clone size: NA
J gene: TRBJ1-1
D gene: NA
V gene: TRBV29-1
CDR3 DNA: TGCAGCGTTGAATTAGCAGGGATTGGTGAAGCTTTCTTT
CDR3 protein: CSVELAGIGEAFF

clone size: NA
J gene: TRBJ2-1
D gene: TRBD2
V gene: TRBV29-1
CDR3 DNA: TGCAGCGTCTTAGCGGGAGCTAGCTCCTACAATGAGCAGTTCTTC
CDR3 protein: CSVLAGASSYNEQFF

clone size: NA
J gene: TRBJ2-1
D gene: TRBD1
V gene: TRBV24-1
CDR3 DNA: TGTGCCACCAGTGACTTAGACAGGGATCACTACAATGAGCAGTTCTTC
CDR3 protein: CATSDLDRDHYNEQFF

clone size: NA
J gene: TRBJ2-1
D gene: TRBD2
V gene: TRBV29-1
CDR3 DNA: TGCAGCGTCGGCGCTGGGGGGGTGAATGAGCAGTTCTTC
CDR3 protein: CSVGAGGVNEQFF

clone size: NA
J gene: TRBJ2-7
D gene: NA
V gene: TRBV25-1
CDR3 DNA: TGTGCCTCATCACGGGAAGGCTCCTACGAGCAGTACTTC
CDR3 protein: CASSREGSYEQYF

clone size: once
J gene: TRBJ1-4
D gene: TRBD1
V gene: TRBV7-9
CDR3 DNA: TGTGCCAGCAGACAAACAGGGGGCGTATTCAAAAAACTGTTTTTT
CDR3 protein: CASRQTGGVFKKLFF

clone size: NA
J gene: TRBJ1-1
D gene: TRBD1
V gene: TRBV3-1/TRBV3-2
CDR3 DNA: TGTGCCAGCAGCCGTCTGGACAGGGGCCGGAACACTGAAGCTTTCTTT
CDR3 protein: CASSRLDRGRNTEAFF

clone size: NA
J gene: TRBJ1-2
D gene: TRBD1
V gene: TRBV3-1/TRBV3-2
CDR3 DNA: TGTGCCAGCAGCCAATCGGACAGGGGGCGCGGTAACTATGGCTACACCTTC
CDR3 protein: CASSQSDRGRGNYGYTF

clone size: NA
J gene: TRBJ1-1
D gene: NA
V gene: TRBV5-1
CDR3 DNA: TGCGCCAGCCAGCGATTGGTGGGGGCCGGGAACACTGAAGCTTTCTTT
CDR3 protein: CASQRLVGAGNTEAFF

clone size: NA
J gene: TRBJ1-5
D gene: TRBD1
V gene: TRBV7-2
CDR3 DNA: TGTGCCAGCAGCTTACGGCAGGGGGCGGGGGGCAATCAGCCCCAGCATTTT
CDR3 protein: CASSLRQGAGGNQPQHF

clone size: once
J gene: TRBJ2-3
D gene: TRBD2
V gene: TRBV19
CDR3 DNA: TGTGCCAGTAGTAGGACTAGCGGGAGATTCACAGATACGCAGTATTTT
CDR3 protein: CASSRTSGRFTDTQYF

clone size: NA
J gene: TRBJ1-1
D gene: NA
V gene: TRBV10-3
CDR3 DNA: TGTGCCATCAATACGGTGAACACTGAAGCTTTCTTT
CDR3 protein: CAINTVNTEAFF

clone size: NA
J gene: TRBJ2-6
D gene: NA
V gene: TRBV9
CDR3 DNA: TGTGCCAGCTCGTCAGGAGGGAGACCTGGGGCCAACGTCCTGACTTTC
CDR3 protein: CASSSGGRPGANVLTF

clone size: NA
J gene: TRBJ2-3
D gene: TRBD2
V gene: TRBV28
CDR3 DNA: TGTGCCAGCAGTGTAGCGGGGACACACACAGATACGCAGTATTTT
CDR3 protein: CASSVAGTHTDTQYF

clone size: NA
J gene: TRBJ1-5
D gene: TRBD1
V gene: TRBV2
CDR3 DNA: TGTGCCAGTGACAGGGTCGGTCAGCCCCAGCATTTT
CDR3 protein: CASDRVGQPQHF

clone size: NA
J gene: TRBJ2-3
D gene: TRBD2
V gene: TRBV27
CDR3 DNA: TGTGCCAGCAGATTTGCGACTAGCGGGTATTCGGGGGATACGCAGTATTTT
CDR3 protein: CASRFATSGYSGDTQYF

clone size: NA
J gene: TRBJ1-4
D gene: NA
V gene: TRBV3-1/TRBV3-2
CDR3 DNA: TGTGCCAGCAGCCAAGGTCCGGGGGTTAATGAAAAACTGTTTTTT
CDR3 protein: CASSQGPGVNEKLFF

clone size: NA
J gene: TRBJ1-5
D gene: TRBD1
V gene: TRBV5-1
CDR3 DNA: TGCGCCAGCAGCTGTAGGGGGACAGGGAATGATCAGCCCCAGCATTTT
CDR3 protein: CASSCRGTGNDQPQHF

clone size: NA
J gene: TRBJ1-1
D gene: TRBD1
V gene: TRBV5-1
CDR3 DNA: TGCGCCAGCAGCACGGGACAGGGAATGAACACTGAAGCTTTCTTT
CDR3 protein: CASSTGQGMNTEAFF

clone size: once
J gene: TRBJ1-6
D gene: TRBD1
V gene: TRBV9
CDR3 DNA: TGTGCCAGCAGCTCCCGGGACAGGGGATATTCACCCCTCCACTTT
CDR3 protein: CASSSRDRGYSPLHF

clone size: NA
J gene: TRBJ2-7
D gene: TRBD2
V gene: TRBV7-9
CDR3 DNA: TGTGCCAGCAGCTTACTAGCGGGAGATGTCAACGAGCAGTACTTC
CDR3 protein: CASSLLAGDVNEQYF

clone size: NA
J gene: TRBJ2-5
D gene: NA
V gene: TRBV11-1
CDR3 DNA: TGTGCCAGCAGCTTAGAGTGGACAAACCGAGAGACCCAGTACTTC
CDR3 protein: CASSLEWTNRETQYF

clone size: NA
J gene: TRBJ2-2
D gene: NA
V gene: TRBV3-1/TRBV3-2
CDR3 DNA: TGTGCCAGCAGCCCCCGGGTCACCGGGGAGCTGTTTTTT
CDR3 protein: CASSPRVTGELFF

clone size: once
J gene: TRBJ2-7
D gene: NA
V gene: TRBV28
CDR3 DNA: TGTGCCAGCAGTCAAGCTTCCTACGAGCAGTACTTC
CDR3 protein: CASSQASYEQYF

clone size: once
J gene: TRBJ2-1
D gene: NA
V gene: TRBV15
CDR3 DNA: TGTGCCACCAGCAGAGATATGGACAGCTACAATGAGCAGTTCTTC
CDR3 protein: CATSRDMDSYNEQFF

clone size: NA
J gene: TRBJ2-2
D gene: TRBD2
V gene: TRBV29-1
CDR3 DNA: TGCAGCGTTGAAAGGCCGGGCGGGGGATCCACCGGGGAGCTGTTTTTT
CDR3 protein: CSVERPGGGSTGELFF

clone size: once
J gene: TRBJ1-5
D gene: NA
V gene: TRBV5-3
CDR3 DNA: TGTGCCAGAAGCTTGGGAGACACAAATCAGCCCCAGCATTTT
CDR3 protein: CARSLGDTNQPQHF

clone size: NA
J gene: TRBJ2-7
D gene: TRBD2
V gene: TRBV7-2
CDR3 DNA: TGTGCCAGCAGCCCGGGGACTAGCGGGTATGCGGGCGAGCAGTACTTC
CDR3 protein: CASSPGTSGYAGEQYF

clone size: NA
J gene: TRBJ2-2
D gene: TRBD1
V gene: TRBV19
CDR3 DNA: TGTGCCAGTAACAATCAGGGGGTTTTCGGGGAGCTGTTTTTT
CDR3 protein: CASNNQGVFGELFF

clone size: NA
J gene: TRBJ2-7
D gene: NA
V gene: TRBV11-3
CDR3 DNA: TGTGCCAGCAGCTTCCAGGACGAGCAGTACTTC
CDR3 protein: CASSFQDEQYF

clone size: NA
J gene: TRBJ1-2
D gene: TRBD1
V gene: TRBV6-5
CDR3 DNA: TGTGCCAGCAGGCGTCCGGGACAGGTTTATGGCTACACCTTC
CDR3 protein: CASRRPGQVYGYTF

clone size: few
J gene: TRBJ1-3
D gene: NA
V gene: TRBV6-5
CDR3 DNA: TGTGCCAGCAGAAGGCGGGGTCCCTCTGGAAACACCATATATTTT
CDR3 protein: CASRRRGPSGNTIYF

clone size: NA
J gene: TRBJ1-3
D gene: NA
V gene: TRBV18
CDR3 DNA: TGTGCCAGCTCACCATATTCTGGAAACACCATATATTTT
CDR3 protein: CASSPYSGNTIYF

clone size: once
J gene: TRBJ2-1
D gene: TRBD1
V gene: TRBV5-6
CDR3 DNA: TGTGCCAGCAGCTTGGTACAGGGGGTTCGTGAGCAGTTCTTC
CDR3 protein: CASSLVQGVREQFF

clone size: NA
J gene: TRBJ2-3
D gene: TRBD2
V gene: TRBV29-1
CDR3 DNA: TGCAGCGTTGGGGCCCAAGCGGGGGGGCCAGATACGCAGTATTTT
CDR3 protein: CSVGAQAGGPDTQYF

clone size: NA
J gene: TRBJ2-1
D gene: TRBD2
V gene: TRBV19
CDR3 DNA: TGTGCCAGTAGTATAGACAGGGGATGGCTAGCGGGAGGTTCCTACAATGAGCAGTTCTTC
CDR3 protein: CASSIDRGWLAGGSYNEQFF

clone size: NA
J gene: TRBJ2-1
D gene: TRBD2
V gene: TRBV14
CDR3 DNA: TGTGCCAGCAGCCAAGCCCGAGGGGAGGGGCAGTTCTTC
CDR3 protein: CASSQARGEGQFF

clone size: NA
J gene: TRBJ2-1
D gene: TRBD2
V gene: TRBV28
CDR3 DNA: TGTGCCAGCAGTCGGGGGGACTCCTACAATGAGCAGTTCTTC
CDR3 protein: CASSRGDSYNEQFF

clone size: NA
J gene: TRBJ2-2
D gene: NA
V gene: TRBV15
CDR3 DNA: TGTGCCACCAGCGAAGGTCTTGGACAAACCGGGGAGCTGTTTTTT
CDR3 protein: CATSEGLGQTGELFF

clone size: NA
J gene: TRBJ2-2
D gene: NA
V gene: TRBV21-1
CDR3 DNA: TGTGCCAGCACCACCGGGACTAGCGGGAGTGGGACCGGGGAGCTGTTTTTT
CDR3 protein: CASTTGTSGSGTGELFF

clone size: NA
J gene: TRBJ1-5
D gene: NA
V gene: TRBV19
CDR3 DNA: TGTGCCAGTACCGAGAGGGGGGGCGGCAATCAGCCCCAGCATTTT
CDR3 protein: CASTERGGGNQPQHF

clone size: NA
J gene: TRBJ1-6
D gene: TRBD1
V gene: TRBV18
CDR3 DNA: TGTGCCAGCTCAGCGCTGGGACAGCTTATGCATAATTCACCCCTCCACTTT
CDR3 protein: CASSALGQLMHNSPLHF

clone size: NA
J gene: TRBJ2-7
D gene: TRBD2
V gene: TRBV13
CDR3 DNA: TGTGCCAGCAGCTTTTCCGGGACTAGCGGGAGCTCCTACGAGCAGTACTTC
CDR3 protein: CASSFSGTSGSSYEQYF

clone size: few
J gene: TRBJ2-1
D gene: TRBD1
V gene: TRBV4-1
CDR3 DNA: TGCGCCAGCAGCCCCCCGGGACAGGGGGCGCGCAATGAGCAGTTCTTC
CDR3 protein: CASSPPGQGARNEQFF

clone size: once
J gene: TRBJ1-2
D gene: TRBD1
V gene: TRBV18
CDR3 DNA: TGTGCCAGCTCAGCAAGTCCGGGACAGGGGGCGGAATATGGCTACACCTTC
CDR3 protein: CASSASPGQGAEYGYTF

clone size: NA
J gene: TRBJ2-6
D gene: NA
V gene: TRBV7-3
CDR3 DNA: TGTGCCAGCAGCTCTCTCTCTAGACAGTCTGGGGCCAACGTCCTGACTTTC
CDR3 protein: CASSSLSRQSGANVLTF

clone size: NA
J gene: TRBJ2-7
D gene: NA
V gene: TRBV3-1/TRBV3-2
CDR3 DNA: TGTGCCAGCAGCCATACAAGCCTCGGGGAGCAGTACTTC
CDR3 protein: CASSHTSLGEQYF

clone size: NA
J gene: TRBJ1-1
D gene: TRBD1
V gene: TRBV6-5
CDR3 DNA: TGTGCCAGCGGGGGGGACAGGGCTCTGAACACTGAAGCTTTCTTT
CDR3 protein: CASGGDRALNTEAFF

clone size: NA
J gene: TRBJ1-4
D gene: NA
V gene: TRBV5-4
CDR3 DNA: TGTGCCAGCAGCTTGATGGGGGGGCAAGGTGAAAAACTGTTTTTT
CDR3 protein: CASSLMGGQGEKLFF

clone size: NA
J gene: TRBJ2-1
D gene: TRBD2
V gene: TRBV6-2/TRBV6-3
CDR3 DNA: TGTGCCAGCAGTTACCCCCCCGGCGGGGGTCGCTTCAATGAGCAGTTCTTC
CDR3 protein: CASSYPPGGGRFNEQFF

clone size: NA
J gene: TRBJ1-5
D gene: TRBD1
V gene: TRBV7-2
CDR3 DNA: TGTGCCAGCAGCTCCTGGACAGGGCCCGTAAGGCCCCAGCATTTT
CDR3 protein: CASSSWTGPVRPQHF